The clone carrying this TCR beta chain showed up just a few times. Its antigen is unidentified. These data belong to a study of cytomegalovirus exposure and HLA in healthy donors. The wider study: Of the donors genotyped, about 390 in all, around 77% fell in the Caucasian-associated ancestry cluster.

V lost 5 bases and J lost 0; bases outside the gene matches: 7. This CDR3 has 15 amino acids. Germline assignment: CDR1 SGHVS and CDR2 FQNEAQ. General observations from the study: Apparent HLA restriction characterized most CMV-associated TCR beta chains in a later analysis.

Healthy bone marrow donors supplied every sample. With 60 Vbeta and 13 Jbeta primers, the PCR was carried out. Some clones are missing from TCRdb's copy, which holds only in-frame ones; the method was immunoSEQ multiplex PCR. Counted here are 45,000 to 65,000 clones, roughly 82% occurring once; the ten biggest clones make up 1.6%. The chain carries TRBV7-8 and TRBJ2-7, with 7 positions matching TRBD1. The TCR sequence derives from a young man in good health and CMV-seronegative. The sequencing input was PBMCs. This CDR3 reads CASSPWTGDSYEQYF. In DNA, the CDR3 is TGTGCCAGCAGCCCTTGGACAGGAGACTCCTACGAGCAGTACTTC.